This passage covers 31 T cell receptor beta chains from one sample sequenced in a study of response to subunit inactivated influenza vaccine. TCRdb independently ran MiXCR on the RT-PCR reads; one entry per CDR3 protein. Of more than 400,000 distinct CDR3 sequences listed, roughly 7.6% are singletons. Sequencing was performed on PBMCs from blood, taken around 25 months after vaccination. The source is a man aged 45 to 75 who received an inactivated influenza vaccine.

This clonotype was seen more than once but under ten times. The CDR3 nucleotides are TGCAGTGCTACGCCGGGGGAAGGCTACACCTTC. Protein sequence: CSATPGEGYTF. The chain has TRBV20-1 and TRBJ1-2; D possibly corresponds to TRBD1 (5 bases). Germline CDR1 DFQATT, CDR2 SNEGSKA (reference sequence). The CDR3 sequence is 11 residues long. Trimming stripped 4 bases from V and 8 bases from J, with 11 bases between.

This clonotype was seen more than once but under ten times. V and J are TRBV30 and TRBJ2-2; TRBD2 is a possible D gene (6 bases). Trimming left V 3 bases short and J 5 bases short, with 10 bases between. The CDR3 totals 13 residues. Germline V gives CDR1 GTSNPN, CDR2 SVGIG (reference sequence). Here the CDR3 reads CAWRGDWTGELFF. The CDR3 DNA follows: TGTGCCTGGAGGGGGGACTGGACCGGGGAGCTGTTTTTT.

This clonotype was picked up a small number of times. This chain uses TRBV12-3 or TRBV12-4 with TRBJ2-3; a possible D gene is TRBD2 (5 bases). V dropped 8 bases and J dropped 1 base, with 19 bases sitting between them. The CDR3 totals 16 residues. In DNA form, the CDR3 reads TGTGCCAGCTCACGAGGGCTTAGCCGGGGCACAGATACGCAGTATTTT. Encoded protein: CASSRGLSRGTDTQYF.

This clonotype occurred a few times. The chain employs TRBV12-3 or TRBV12-4 and TRBJ2-2, with a possible D match to TRBD1 (5 bases). V shed 6 bases and J shed 2 bases, with 16 bases lying between them. This CDR3 contains 16 residues. CDR3 amino acids: CASSNGWTPNTGELFF. The CDR3 DNA sequence: TGTGCCAGCAGCAACGGCTGGACACCCAACACCGGGGAGCTGTTTTTT.

V and J are TRBV6-1 and TRBJ2-4, with 7 bases identical to TRBD1. CDR1 is MNHNS, CDR2 SASEGT, per germline. The CDR3 length is 13 residues. The CDR3 here is CADREMPKNIQYF. CDR3 DNA: TGTGCTGACAGGGAAATGCCCAAAAACATTCAGTACTTC.

This clonotype was seen a handful of times. The chain employs TRBV4-1 and TRBJ1-6; D possibly corresponds to TRBD1 (5 bases). V was shortened by 1 base and J by 6 bases, with 16 bases between the two germline ends. This CDR3 spans 17 amino acids. Germline V gives CDR1 MGHRA, CDR2 YSYEKL. CDR3 sequence (DNA): TGCGCCAGCAGCCAAGCCGCCCGGGCGGGACTTAATTCACCCCTCCACTTT. Translating gives CASSQAARAGLNSPLHF.

This clonotype was found a few times. This chain connects TRBV7-9 to TRBJ2-7; no reliable D call. The CDR3 consists of 15 residues. Germline V gene data show CDR1 as SEHNR and CDR2 as FQNEAQ (reference sequence). V lost 1 base and J lost 2, with 12 bases in between. The CDR3 reads CASSLGRGVAYEQYF. DNA for the CDR3: TGTGCCAGCAGCTTAGGGCGTGGTGTGGCCTACGAGCAGTACTTC.

With respect to this clonotype: Possible read error: a much larger clone is one base away. The V gene is TRBV12-3 or TRBV12-4, the J gene TRBJ2-7; unclear D gene. This CDR3 spans 11 amino acids. CDR3: CTSSLSHEQYF. CDR3 sequence (DNA): TGTACCAGCAGTTTAAGCCACGAGCAGTACTTC.

This clonotype was observed a few times. The chain has TRBV12-3 or TRBV12-4 and TRBJ2-7; D perhaps matches TRBD1 (6 bases). Trimming left V 5 bases short and J 6 bases short, with 17 bases between. There are 14 residues in the CDR3. DNA of the CDR3: TGTGCCAGCAGTCCACAGGGCCCAGGAAGCGAGCAGTACTTC. It yields the protein CASSPQGPGSEQYF.

The chain has TRBV7-6 and TRBJ1-4; 8 bases map to TRBD1. Germline trimming cut 5 bases from V and 6 bases from J; bases unmatched to any gene: 8. The CDR3 consists of 15 residues. The germline gives CDR1 SGHVS, CDR2 FNYEAQ. The CDR3 reads CASSPRPGQDEKLFF. The CDR3 DNA sequence: TGTGCCAGCAGCCCGCGACCGGGACAGGATGAAAAACTGTTTTTT.

This clonotype has a count of ten or more. The chain has TRBV20-1 and TRBJ2-3; D assignment may be TRBD1 or TRBD2 (5 bases each). The germline V gene has CDR1 DFQATT and CDR2 SNEGSKA (reference sequence). The V end was cut by 3 bases, the J end by 7 bases, with 20 bases between. CDR3 size: 15 residues. The CDR3 here is CSARGGSKGRNTQYF. DNA for the CDR3: TGCAGTGCTAGGGGTGGTTCCAAGGGACGAAATACGCAGTATTTT.

This clonotype has just a few counts. The V gene is TRBV12-3 or TRBV12-4, the J gene TRBJ2-4; D is uncertain. This CDR3 has 13 amino acids. Trimming took 5 bases from V and 0 from J, leaving 5 bases between them. CDR3 in amino acids: CASSTSAKNIQYF. CDR3 nucleotide sequence: TGTGCCAGCAGTACCTCAGCCAAAAACATTCAGTACTTC.

The sample holds a few counts of this clonotype. The CDR3 region has the DNA TGTGCCAGCAGCTTAACCGGGACTAGCAGGCAAGAGACCCAGTACTTC. Protein sequence: CASSLTGTSRQETQYF. The V call is TRBV7-8, the J call TRBJ2-5; 9 bases are a match to TRBD2. Looked up from germline, CDR1 is SGHVS and CDR2 is FQNEAQ. Trimming removed 2 bases from V and 2 bases from J; junction bases left unmatched: 6. This CDR3 has 16 residues.

This clonotype was observed many times. The chain links TRBV6-2 or TRBV6-3 to TRBJ2-2; perhaps D is TRBD1 or TRBD2 (6 bases each). CDR3 length: 15 amino acids. V was pared by 0 bases and J by 5 bases, with 10 bases between. Germline V gene lookup returns CDR1 MNHEY and CDR2 SVGEGT. CDR3 nucleotides: TGTGCCAGCAGTTACTCGGGGGGCGCAACCGGGGAGCTGTTTTTT. Translation: CASSYSGGATGELFF.

This clonotype showed up many times. This chain links TRBV10-3 with TRBJ1-2; D is undetermined. Trimming removed 2 bases from V and 8 bases from J, with 15 bases in between. The CDR3 is 14 residues long. CDR1 and CDR2 from the germline V gene are ENHRY and SYGVKD. The CDR3 DNA is TGTGCCATCAGTGAGAGCTCGACGGAGTCGGGCTACACCTTC. It specifies CAISESSTESGYTF.

The table lists this clonotype with many counts. This may arise from a read error, as a much more abundant clone is one base away. The chain recombines TRBV5-1 with TRBJ2-5, with D hard to call. Germline loops: CDR1 SGHRS, CDR2 YFSETQ. V shed 0 bases and J shed 3 bases, with 3 bases lying between them. This CDR3 has 12 residues. Written as DNA, the CDR3 is TGCGCCAGCAGCTTGGGGGAAGAGACCCAGTACTTC. Amino acid sequence: CASSLGEETQYF.

This clonotype was seen at least ten times. This chain joins TRBV4-2 and TRBJ2-1, with D unclear. Between the trimmed V and J ends, which lost 0 bases and 7 bases, there was a span of 13 bases. The CDR3 sequence is 15 residues long. In germline, CDR1 is LGHNA, CDR2 YNFKEQ. CDR3: CASSQEGRKVNEQFF. The CDR3 DNA sequence: TGTGCCAGCAGCCAAGAGGGCAGGAAGGTGAATGAGCAGTTCTTC.

This clonotype was recorded a few times. The chain joins TRBV12-3 or TRBV12-4 to TRBJ1-5; D is uncertain. Trimming left V 6 bases short and J 6 bases short, with 15 bases between. The CDR3 has 14 residues. CDR3 bases: TGTGCCAGCAGCCAGGAGGGTTCGCTTCAGCCCCAGCATTTT. Protein product: CASSQEGSLQPQHF.

This chain links TRBV29-1 with TRBJ2-3; TRBD1 or TRBD2 may be the D gene (5 bases each). The CDR3 has 12 amino acids. Per the germline V gene, CDR1 is SQVTM and CDR2 is ANQGSEA. Written as DNA, the CDR3 is TGCGGAGTGAGGGGAAACACAGATACGCAGTATTTT. Its translation is CGVRGNTDTQYF.

This chain joins TRBV5-1 and TRBJ1-1, with D maybe TRBD1 (5 bases). CDR3 length: 13 amino acids. Per germline, CDR1 SGHRS and CDR2 YFSETQ. V was cut by 1 base and J by 10 bases, with 14 bases left in between. This CDR3 reads CASSLWGDNGAFF. The CDR3 DNA is TGCGCCAGCAGCTTGTGGGGGGATAATGGAGCTTTCTTT.

The DNA of the CDR3 is TGTGCCACCAGTGACCCCGGGTATACAGATACGCAGTATTTT. Amino acid sequence: CATSDPGYTDTQYF. The chain links TRBV24-1 to TRBJ2-3; D is undetermined. V lost 4 bases and J 3 bases, leaving 10 bases between the germline ends. Germline V gives CDR1 KGHDR, CDR2 SFDVKD. CDR3 length equals 14 residues.

This clonotype was observed at least ten times. The chain has TRBV20-1 and TRBJ1-1; unclear D gene. Germline CDR1 is DFQATT and CDR2 is SNEGSKA (reference sequence). The V gene lost 0 bases and the J gene lost 1 base, with 9 bases spanning the gap. The CDR3 consists of 14 residues. The CDR3 region is CSAREGSANTEAFF. DNA for the CDR3: TGCAGTGCTAGAGAGGGTTCGGCGAACACTGAAGCTTTCTTT.

This clonotype appeared many times. V and J are TRBV7-2 and TRBJ2-7; perhaps TRBD1 as D (6 bases). In germline, CDR1 is SGHTA, CDR2 FQGNSA. Trimming shortened V by 4 bases and J by 3 bases, and 16 bases separated the two germline ends. CDR3 length: 15 residues. The CDR3: CASSSFSGTNYEQYF. CDR3 coding DNA: TGTGCCAGCAGCTCATTCTCCGGGACAAACTACGAGCAGTACTTC.

The rearrangement links TRBV20-1 to TRBJ2-7; a weak D match, TRBD2 (6 bases). Trimming left V 6 bases short and J 2 bases short, with 17 bases between. Germline CDR1 DFQATT, CDR2 SNEGSKA (reference sequence). The CDR3 is made up of 14 amino acids. The CDR3 here is CSAPIPGTPYEQYF. The CDR3 nucleotides read TGCAGTGCCCCTATCCCCGGGACTCCCTACGAGCAGTACTTC.

In this sample, this clonotype turned up a few times. This chain uses TRBV7-2 with TRBJ1-2; 9 bases map to TRBD1. V lost 3 bases to trimming and J lost 4 bases; unmatched junction nucleotides: 3. The CDR3 sequence is 14 residues long. Germline V gene lookup returns CDR1 SGHTA and CDR2 FQGNSA. In DNA, the CDR3 is TGTGCCAGCAGCTTTGGGACAGGGCTCTATGGCTACACCTTC. Protein: CASSFGTGLYGYTF. Full variable domain (outside the CDR3, taken from reference TRBV7-2 and TRBJ1-2): GAGVSQSPSNKVTEKGKDVELRCDPISGHTALYWYRQSLGQGLEFLIYFQGNSAPDKSGLPSDRFSAERTGGSVSTLTIQRTQQEDSAVYLCASSFGTGLYGYTFGSGTRLTVV.

There are many counts of this clonotype. The J gene is TRBJ2-1, the V gene TRBV7-8, with D possibly TRBD1 on 6 matching bases. The CDR3 length is 16 residues. Between the trimmed V and J ends, which lost 4 bases and 3 bases, there was a span of 16 bases. From germline, CDR1 is SGHVS and CDR2 FQNEAQ. The CDR3 sequence is CASSSPWQGIYNEQFF. CDR3 sequence (DNA): TGTGCCAGCAGCTCCCCATGGCAGGGGATCTACAATGAGCAGTTCTTC.

This clonotype came up a few times. This chain links TRBV30 with TRBJ2-5, with D unresolved. The CDR3 consists of 11 residues. From germline, CDR1 is GTSNPN and CDR2 SVGIG (reference sequence). V dropped 3 bases and J dropped 3 bases, with 5 bases sitting between them. The CDR3 sequence is CAWSAEETQYF. CDR3 nucleotide sequence: TGTGCCTGGAGCGCCGAAGAGACCCAGTACTTC.

This chain uses TRBV16 with TRBJ2-7, with TRBD2 matching 7 bases. This CDR3 has 16 residues. The ends lost 1 base at V and 4 bases at J; junction bases unmatched: 10. Germline CDR1 KGHSY, CDR2 FQNENV. The CDR3 loop reads CASSQFAGEQGYEQYF. The CDR3, as DNA: TGTGCCAGCAGCCAATTTGCGGGGGAACAAGGGTACGAGCAGTACTTC. The full variable domain, rest sourced from reference TRBV16 and TRBJ2-7, is GEEVAQTPKHLVRGEGQKAKLYCAPIKGHSYVFWYQQVLKNEFKFLISFQNENVFDETGMPKERFSAKCLPNSPCSLEIQATKLEDSAVYFCASSQFAGEQGYEQYFGPGTRLTVT.

This clonotype was counted ten times or more. The chain carries TRBV5-1 and TRBJ1-2; 7 bases align to TRBD1. The V and J ends lost 4 bases and 5 bases, in that order; junction bases with no gene match: 5. The CDR3 spans 13 residues. Germline V gene lookup returns CDR1 SGHRS and CDR2 YFSETQ. Here the CDR3 reads CASSAGQSYGYTF. The CDR3 DNA follows: TGCGCCAGCAGCGCGGGACAGTCGTATGGCTACACCTTC.

Only a few counts were recorded for this clonotype. The chain couples TRBV5-1 to TRBJ2-2, with 9 bases aligning to TRBD1. CDR1 is SGHRS, CDR2 YFSETQ, per germline. V was clipped by 4 bases and J by 6 bases; unmatched bases: 10. The CDR3 has 16 amino acids. DNA for the CDR3: TGCGCCAGCAGCGCGGATACAGGGGGCTGGGCCGGGGAGCTGTTTTTT. This codes for CASSADTGGWAGELFF.

This clonotype was counted ten times or more. V and J are TRBV5-1 and TRBJ2-1; D remains unclear. Germline loops: CDR1 SGHRS, CDR2 YFSETQ. The CDR3 is made up of 16 amino acids. The V end was cut by 5 bases, the J end by 0 bases, with 15 bases between. The CDR3: CASRQTFSSSYNEQFF. In DNA, the CDR3 is TGCGCCAGCAGACAGACATTTTCGAGCTCCTACAATGAGCAGTTCTTC.